This T cell receptor (beta chain) originates from a study of ipilimumab plus nivolumab after autologous stem cell transplantation (dated by TCRdb to the early 2020s). Some background on the complete study: The median number of doses that trial patients received was 5 for ipilimumab and roughly 8 for nivolumab. The intent-to-treat population of the trial consisted of 30 to 40 patients. Patients undergoing autologous transplant for high-risk diffuse large B cell lymphoma, mature T cell lymphoma, or multiple myeloma were enrolled in the trial. Both primary refractory and relapsed disease were represented in the DLBCL cohort, where 18-month progression-free survival was roughly 89% and 26%, respectively. General findings and caveats noted by the study authors: The authors stated that profiles of the T cell receptor repertoire, regulatory T cell phenotype and gut microbiota provided a biologic rationale for studying this approach further. The authors concluded that, as post-transplant consolidation, combined checkpoint inhibition appeared tolerable.

Checkpoint therapy was initiated 14 to 28 days after autologous transplant, and ipilimumab was administered at 1 mg/kg intravenously on day 1 of selected weeks. The nivolumab dose was 3 mg/kg intravenously, delivered on day 1 of weeks 1, 4, 7, 10, and every two weeks through week 26. This was a Phase Ib clinical trial that tested ipilimumab plus nivolumab, given as combined checkpoint inhibition, for consolidation following autologous stem cell transplantation. Library construction relied on the immunoSEQ multiplex PCR assay. This immuneACCESS table, as held by TCRdb, lists in-frame sequences with V and J called but not all clones. Of the missing ones, under half trace to an unresolved V gene in checked studies; the others have no known cause. The sample table records approximately 84,000 clones; around 80% of these occur just once. In total, the top ten clones hold around 2% of the sample. Remarks on this clone: Its antigen remains undetermined. No quality values exist for individual bases; no much larger clone is one base distant.

The germline V gene (reference sequence) sets CDR1 to LNHNV and CDR2 to YYDKDF. After removal of 0 bases from V and 4 bases from J, the junction retains 4 bases not matched to a gene. The CDR3 starts with the cysteine, ends with the phenylalanine, and has 16 residues. Of all the DNA, just the CDR3 is kept, 48 bases in frame from base 1. The chain is encoded by TRBV15 joined to TRBJ2-5; a stretch of 11 junction bases matches TRBD2. This specimen consisted of PBMCs, obtained in a trial of ipilimumab plus nivolumab as post-transplant consolidation. The receptor was derived from a male donor with diffuse large B-cell lymphoma. The CDR3 is CATSRDLAGGIETQYF. The DNA sequence is as follows: TGTGCCACCAGCAGAGATCTAGCGGGGGGCATAGAGACCCAGTACTTC. Supplemented by the reference TRBV15 and TRBJ2-5 proteins around the CDR3, the complete variable domain is DAMVIQNPRYQVTQFGKPVTLSCSQTLNHNVMYWYQQKSSQAPKLLFHYYDKDFNNEADTPDNFQSRRPNTSFCFLDIRSPGLGDTAMYLCATSRDLAGGIETQYFGPGTRLLVL.